This TCR beta chain was sequenced for a study of cytomegalovirus exposure and HLA in healthy donors. Findings and limits, study-wide: A classifier reportedly called cytomegalovirus status with high sensitivity and specificity.

The PCR was carried out with 60 Vbeta primers and 13 Jbeta primers. In the original processing: Counted up in a later analysis, unique TCR beta chains came to 65 million to 80 million, with about 9.9 million shared. Assay used: immunoSEQ multiplex PCR; TCRdb lists only in-frame clones, some missing. Clonal size and the V and J genes are those of that table, whereas D and trimming came from the DNA. Of about 97,000 clones listed, approximately 77% were seen once; the top ten hold roughly 9.1%. This clone occurred once. What it recognizes is unknown. Source material: PBMCs. The origin of this receptor is a male donor in good health and CMV-seropositive.

CDR3 loop: CASSLGNREKEYF. For the CDR3, the DNA is TGTGCCAGCAGCTTAGGAAACAGGGAAAAGGAGTACTTC. The rearrangement links TRBV7-9 to TRBJ2-7, with D perhaps matching TRBD1 (6 bases). This CDR3 contains 13 residues. Germline V gives CDR1 SEHNR, CDR2 FQNEAQ (reference sequence). V was clipped by 1 base and J by 11 bases, with 15 bases between them.